The clone carrying this T cell receptor (beta chain) was observed a handful of times. Antigen specificity is unknown. The CDR3 runs 13 residues. The V end lost 4 bases, the J end lost 7 bases, and 10 bases lay between the germline ends. Germline loops: CDR1 KGHDR, CDR2 SFDVKD. Molecules of cDNA were individually given unique molecular identifiers that were attached to them. MiXCR, applied by TCRdb to the 5' RACE reads, yields one record per CDR3 protein. The sample holds tens of thousands of distinct CDR3 sequences, around 12% seen once. These data come from a study of early T cells in non-severe SARS-CoV-2 infection. The study, taken as a whole, reports: VDJdb matching favored anti-spike CD8 responses, missing private and CD4 specificities.

Sequencing was carried out using whole blood. The chain employs TRBV24-1 and TRBJ2-1; D ambiguous. This TCR derives from an adult who was a healthcare worker with PCR-confirmed SARS-CoV-2 infection or an uninfected control (not recorded which). CDR3 amino acids: CATSDPSFNEQFF. CDR3 nucleotide sequence: TGTGCCACCAGTGACCCTTCCTTTAATGAGCAGTTCTTC.